These 7 T cell receptor beta chains originate from one sample sequenced in a study of cytomegalovirus exposure and HLA in healthy donors. In the PCR, 60 Vbeta and 13 Jbeta primers were used. Data came from immunoSEQ multiplex PCR; TCRdb stores just in-frame clones and leaves some out. The sample includes 210,000 or so clones, over 70% seen only once; the top ten take 0.71%. The material sequenced was PBMCs. The receptors were sampled from a boy aged 2 to 10 in good health and CMV-seronegative.

This chain connects TRBV5-4 to TRBJ1-1; D is perhaps TRBD1 (5 bases). CDR3 length: 14 residues. Deletions cut 4 bases from V and 1 base from J, with 11 bases between. Germline CDR1 is SGHNT and CDR2 is YYREEE (reference sequence). CDR3 nucleotide sequence: TGTGCCAGCAGCCTTTCCACAGGGAACACTGAAGCTTTCTTT. Translated: CASSLSTGNTEAFF.

V and J are TRBV5-1 and TRBJ2-7, with D possibly being TRBD2 (5 bases). Trimming took 0 bases from V and 6 from J, leaving 10 bases between them. The germline V gene encodes CDR1 SGHRS and CDR2 YFSETQ. This CDR3 is 13 amino acids long. The CDR3 DNA follows: TGCGCCAGCAGCTTGGCCGCGGGTTCCGAGCAGTACTTC. This gives the protein CASSLAAGSEQYF. The whole variable domain, remainder taken from reference TRBV5-1 and TRBJ2-7, is KAGVTQTPRYLIKTRGQQVTLSCSPISGHRSVSWYQQTPGQGLQFLFEYFSETQRNKGNFPGRFSGRQFSNSRSEMNVSTLELGDSALYLCASSLAAGSEQYFGPGTRLTVT.

This clone was counted between two and nine times. The junction and the germline gene differ at one end; a read error may be behind it. The rearrangement links TRBV2 to TRBJ2-7; no reliable D call. Germline V gene lookup returns CDR1 SNHLY and CDR2 FYNNEI. The CDR3 extends over 14 amino acids. CDR3 protein: CASREVRSSYEQYF. The CDR3 DNA follows: TGTGCCAGCAGAGAAGTGAGGAGCTCCTACGAGCAGTACTTC.

CDR3: CASTTRPGQGGAFF. CDR3 nucleotide sequence: TGTGCCAGCACCACCAGGCCGGGACAGGGGGGTGCTTTCTTT. The chain is built from TRBV2 and TRBJ1-1, with 11 nucleotides matching TRBD1. V lost 7 bases to trimming and J lost 11 bases; unmatched junction nucleotides: 12. CDR3 length: 14 amino acids. Germline V gives CDR1 SNHLY, CDR2 FYNNEI. The complete variable domain, with remaining parts taken from reference TRBV2 and TRBJ1-1, reads EPEVTQTPSHQVTQMGQEVILRCVPISNHLYFYWYRQILGQKVEFLVSFYNNEISEKSEIFDDQFSVERPDGSNFTLKIRSTKLEDSAMYFCASTTRPGQGGAFFGQGTRLTVV.

This chain connects TRBV29-1 to TRBJ1-2, with D unclear. V lost 2 bases and J 5 bases, leaving 6 bases between the germline ends. The germline V gene encodes CDR1 SQVTM and CDR2 ANQGSEA. The CDR3 runs 11 residues. CDR3 amino acids: CSVEFSYGYTF. For the CDR3, the DNA is TGCAGCGTTGAATTTAGTTATGGCTACACCTTC.

This sequence joins TRBV9 and TRBJ1-2; no reliable D call. V lost 4 bases and J lost 6, with 16 bases in between. This CDR3 region has 14 residues. Per germline, CDR1 SGDLS and CDR2 YYNGEE. The CDR3 DNA follows: TGTGCCAGCAGCCCCAACTCGGGGTTGGATGGCTACACCTTC. It specifies CASSPNSGLDGYTF.

V gene TRBV5-1 combines with J gene TRBJ2-1, with D tentatively TRBD2 (5 bases). Trimming cost V 0 bases and J 7 bases, with 20 bases left between them. There are 17 residues in the CDR3. Germline values: CDR1 SGHRS, CDR2 YFSETQ. In DNA form, the CDR3 reads TGCGCCAGCAGCTTGGGTTTTCAGCGGATTTTAGGAAATGAGCAGTTCTTC. Its protein is CASSLGFQRILGNEQFF.